The sequence of this TCR beta chain was determined in a study of CD8 T cells in Susac syndrome. The CDR3 extends over 13 amino acids. With 6 bases removed from V and 7 bases from J, the gap between germline ends came to 12 bases. The germline V gene encodes CDR1 MDHEN and CDR2 SYDVKM. Random hexamers were used to reverse transcribe roughly 0.45 to 1 ug of RNA. MiXCR, run by TCRdb on the immunoSEQ multiplex PCR reads, gives a single entry per CDR3 protein. The sample comprises 160,000 or so distinct CDR3 sequences, approximately 93% of which are singletons, and roughly 0.1% rests with the top ten. The specimen was CD4+ T cells from PBMCs. The clonotype originates from a human donor with multiple sclerosis. The J gene is TRBJ1-4, the V gene TRBV28, with D possibly matching TRBD1 (5 bases). This chain's CDR3 is CASRGQGTEKLFF. As DNA, the CDR3 is TGTGCCAGCAGGGGGCAGGGAACTGAAAAACTGTTTTTT.